These 14 T cell receptor beta chains were all obtained from the same sample, sequenced in a study of shared clonotypes between healthy human individuals. Libraries were prepared by immunoSEQ multiplex PCR; TCRdb keeps only in-frame clonotypes and omits some of them. The profile shows around 500,000 clones, less than 80% of them singletons. Sequencing used PBMCs. These receptors originate from a woman in her thirties or forties in good health. Some clones in this sample may be carry-over from other donors' samples.

Note on this clone: With a far larger clone one base away, a read error is the likely cause. J is TRBJ2-2 and V is TRBV5-4; D is undetermined. CDR1 and CDR2 (germline): SGHNT, YYREEE (reference sequence). The CDR3 is 14 residues long. The CDR3 loop is CASGLKGHTGELFF. In DNA form, the CDR3 reads TGTGCCAGCGGCTTGAAAGGGCACACCGGGGAGCTGTTTTTT. The complete variable domain, with remaining parts taken from reference TRBV5-4 and TRBJ2-2, reads ETGVTQSPTHLIKTRGQQVTLRCSSQSGHNTVSWYQQALGQGPQFIFQYYREEENGRGNFPPRFSGLQFPNYSSELNVNALELDDSALYLCASGLKGHTGELFFGEGSRLTVL.

This clone occurred a few times. The rearrangement links TRBV29-1 to TRBJ1-4, with a weak D call TRBD1 (5 bases). The CDR3 contains 15 residues. Trimming cost V 6 bases and J 0 bases, with 14 bases left between them. Germline CDR1 reads SQVTM; CDR2 reads ANQGSEA. CDR3 protein: CSVGVSGATNEKLFF. The CDR3 DNA reads as TGCAGCGTGGGGGTTAGTGGGGCAACTAATGAAAAACTGTTTTTT.

The J gene is TRBJ2-7, the V gene TRBV7-2; D is perhaps TRBD2 (5 bases). This CDR3 has 13 amino acids. In germline, CDR1 is SGHTA, CDR2 FQGNSA. V lost 5 bases and J 3 bases, leaving 11 bases between the germline ends. Written as DNA, the CDR3 is TGTGCCAGCAGCCAACGAGAGGGCTACGAGCAGTACTTC. Its protein is CASSQREGYEQYF.

This sequence joins TRBV5-1 and TRBJ1-1; TRBD1 is a possible D gene (5 bases). Germline CDR1 and CDR2: SGHRS and YFSETQ. The CDR3 runs to 15 residues. V was cut by 4 bases and J by 5 bases, with 18 bases left in between. CDR3 nucleotide sequence: TGCGCCAGCAGCCTAAATGTCGCAGGGAGGACTGAAGCTTTCTTT. Its protein product is CASSLNVAGRTEAFF.

The chain joins TRBV7-6 to TRBJ2-7; 8 bases are shared with TRBD2. CDR1 is SGHVS and CDR2 is FNYEAQ in the germline V gene. This CDR3 is built from 15 residues. Trimming removed 5 bases from V and 4 bases from J; junction bases left unmatched: 10. The CDR3 sequence is CASSPAEASGYEQYF. The CDR3 nucleotides are TGTGCCAGCAGCCCCGCGGAGGCTAGCGGGTACGAGCAGTACTTC.

The CDR3 spells CASSVAWRDTEAFF. In DNA form, the CDR3 reads TGTGCCAGCAGCGTAGCTTGGAGGGACACTGAAGCTTTCTTT. This chain uses TRBV9 with TRBJ1-1; D not resolved. The V and J ends lost 0 bases and 3 bases respectively, with 9 bases between them. The CDR3 runs 14 residues. In germline, CDR1 is SGDLS, CDR2 YYNGEE.

The V and J genes are TRBV7-2 and TRBJ2-7, with 14 nucleotides matching TRBD2. This CDR3 has 15 amino acids. CDR1 is SGHTA and CDR2 is FQGNSA in the germline V gene. V was pared by 5 bases and J by 6 bases, with 6 bases of the junction left unmatched. The CDR3 region is CASSPRTSGRFEQYF. The CDR3 nucleotides are TGTGCCAGCAGCCCCAGGACTAGCGGGAGGTTCGAGCAGTACTTC.

This clone was seen a single time. V is TRBV27 and J is TRBJ2-3; 12 bases match TRBD2. J gave up 7 bases and V 6 bases, and 5 bases lay outside the gene matches. Germline V lookup: CDR1 MNHEY, CDR2 SMNVEV (reference sequence). The CDR3 is 14 residues long. The DNA of the CDR3 is TGTGCCAGCAGCCTTACTAGCGGGAGGAATACGCAGTATTTT. This encodes CASSLTSGRNTQYF.

The CDR3 bases are TGTGCCAGCAGTTACTCCATAGGGGCAACTAATGAAAAACTGTTTTTT. Amino acids: CASSYSIGATNEKLFF. The J gene is TRBJ1-4, the V gene TRBV6-5, with D possibly matching TRBD1 (5 bases). In germline, CDR1 is MNHEY, CDR2 SVGAGI. Trimming took 0 bases from V and 0 from J, leaving 8 bases between them. CDR3 length: 16 residues.

The gene calls are TRBV18 and TRBJ1-2; the match to TRBD1 covers 9 bases. The germline V gene has CDR1 KGHSH and CDR2 LQKENI. V lost 3 bases and J lost 3; bases outside the gene matches: 14. This CDR3 has 18 amino acids. The CDR3 is CASSPLGTGSSGYYGYTF. CDR3 in DNA: TGTGCCAGCTCACCGCTTGGGACAGGGTCTTCAGGGTACTATGGCTACACCTTC.

This chain joins TRBV7-8 and TRBJ1-1; D not resolved. CDR3 length: 14 residues. Germline V gene lookup returns CDR1 SGHVS and CDR2 FQNEAQ. The V end was cut by 1 base, the J end by 0 bases, with 6 bases between. DNA for the CDR3: TGTGCCAGCAGCTTAGAACCTCTGAACACTGAAGCTTTCTTT. Translated: CASSLEPLNTEAFF.

The chain employs TRBV10-3 and TRBJ2-3; 9 bases are a match to TRBD1. V was pared by 6 bases and J by 5 bases, with 9 bases of the junction left unmatched. There are 15 residues in the CDR3. In germline, CDR1 is ENHRY, CDR2 SYGVKD. The CDR3 DNA is TGTGCCATCAGCGGAGGGACAGGGTGGGGAGATACGCAGTATTTT. As protein: CAISGGTGWGDTQYF.

The V and J genes are TRBV18 and TRBJ1-4; 8 bases map to TRBD1. CDR1 and CDR2 from the germline V gene are KGHSH and LQKENI. The CDR3 totals 16 residues. V shed 6 bases and J 7 bases; nucleotides not matched to a gene: 13. CDR3 in amino acids: CASSPRSPGGGEKLFF. The DNA of the CDR3 is TGTGCCAGCTCCCCGCGAAGTCCAGGGGGCGGTGAAAAACTGTTTTTT.

This clone was seen more than once but under ten times. The genes are TRBV9 and TRBJ2-3, with TRBD2 matching 7 bases. This CDR3 region has 16 residues. V was pared by 1 base and J by 0 bases, with 5 bases of the junction left unmatched. Germline loops: CDR1 SGDLS, CDR2 YYNGEE. The chain's CDR3 is CASSVLADASTDTQYF. For the CDR3, the DNA is TGTGCCAGCAGCGTACTAGCGGACGCTAGCACAGATACGCAGTATTTT.